This T cell receptor (beta chain) comes out of a study of PD-1 blockade in classical Hodgkin lymphoma. Study-wide results and caveats: The baseline diversity of complete responders showed similarity to that of newly diagnosed patients.

As for this clone: Antigen unknown.

Profiled with immunoSEQ multiplex PCR; TCRdb holds only in-frame clones, not every one. The sample records 12,000 or so clones, approximately 84% being singletons. Every patient had relapsed following autologous stem cell transplantation, and cohorts differed in brentuximab vedotin exposure. This CDR3 contains 14 residues. The germline V gene encodes CDR1 SEHNR and CDR2 FQNEAQ (reference sequence). V was clipped by 2 bases and J by 2 bases, with 10 bases between them. This chain links TRBV7-9 with TRBJ2-7; D unresolved. The receptor comes from a human donor with classical Hodgkin lymphoma. Sequenced here: peripheral blood mononuclear cells (PBMCs), sampled at baseline. CDR3 nucleotides: TGTGCCAGCAGCTTAACAGAGAGAGCCTACGAGCAGTACTTC. Its protein product is CASSLTERAYEQYF.